The 18 T cell receptor beta chains reported below all come from one sample, sequenced in a study of shared clonotypes between healthy human individuals. The method was immunoSEQ multiplex PCR; TCRdb's version includes in-frame clones alone and lacks a portion of them. The sample yields about 2.4 million clones, 90% to 95% seen once. Material for sequencing was naive CD4+ T cells sorted from blood. Subset denoted: CD45RA+ positively selected. Receptor source: a man between 18 and 29 years old in good health.

The chain carries TRBV5-7 and TRBJ2-5; TRBD2 aligns across 14 bases. Being an ORF, TRBV5-7 has a function that is uncertain. CDR3 length equals 15 residues. Trimming took 7 bases from V and 5 from J; bases not matched to a gene: 7. In nucleotides, the CDR3 is TGTGCCAGCTCGACTAGCGGGGGGGCGAGGGAGACCCAGTACTTC. Translating it yields CASSTSGGARETQYF.

The chain couples TRBV6-6 to TRBJ1-6, with TRBD1 as a possible D gene (6 bases). V was cut by 2 bases and J by 7 bases, with 9 bases left in between. The CDR3 contains 14 residues. Germline V CDR1 and CDR2: MNHNY, SVGAGI (reference sequence). The CDR3 reads CASSYLGGNSPLHF. The DNA for the CDR3 is TGTGCCAGCAGTTACCTGGGGGGCAATTCACCCCTCCACTTT.

This chain uses TRBV7-8 with TRBJ1-6; 8 bases agree with TRBD1. The CDR3 runs to 15 residues. Germline values: CDR1 SGHVS, CDR2 FQNEAQ. J was trimmed by 8 bases and V by 2 bases; bases with no gene match: 5. This CDR3 reads CASSLNQGADSPLHF. CDR3 coding DNA: TGTGCCAGCAGCTTAAACCAGGGGGCGGATTCACCCCTCCACTTT.

V usage is TRBV10-1 and J usage is TRBJ2-3, with D unresolved. CDR3 length equals 15 residues. V was trimmed by 1 base and J by 0 bases, leaving 8 bases between them. Germline CDR1 WNHNN, CDR2 SYGVQD (reference sequence). The DNA of the CDR3 is TGCGCCAGCAGTGAGTTGAGTACTAGCACAGATACGCAGTATTTT. It codes for CASSELSTSTDTQYF.

CDR3 bases: TGTGCCACTTTAAAGGAGGCGGCGGGGGAAAAACTGTTTTTT. It translates to CATLKEAAGEKLFF. The chain joins TRBV15 to TRBJ1-4; D unclear. The CDR3 runs to 14 residues. Trimming removed 9 bases from V and 8 bases from J, with 19 bases in between. CDR1 is LNHNV and CDR2 is YYDKDF in the germline V gene (reference sequence).

The CDR3 sequence: CASSRDSLLASPLHF. CDR3 nucleotide sequence: TGTGCCAGCAGCCGGGACAGCCTACTAGCTTCACCCCTCCACTTT. V is TRBV2 and J is TRBJ1-6; TRBD1 matches at 7 bases. V lost 6 bases to trimming and J lost 9 bases; unmatched junction nucleotides: 11. Germline values: CDR1 SNHLY, CDR2 FYNNEI. The CDR3 runs to 15 residues.

The chain is built from TRBV5-1 and TRBJ2-3; the match to TRBD2 covers 8 bases. CDR3 length equals 14 residues. Trimming took 5 bases from V and 2 from J; bases not matched to a gene: 4. Germline V gene sequence: CDR1 SGHRS, CDR2 YFSETQ. CDR3 sequence: CASRGGGYTDTQYF. The CDR3 DNA is TGCGCCAGCAGAGGCGGGGGGTACACAGATACGCAGTATTTT.

A remark on this clone: The junction and the germline gene differ at one end; a read error may be behind it. This chain's CDR3 is CASRYRDREFF. CDR3 nucleotide sequence: TGTGCCAGCAGATACCGGGACAGGGAATTCTTC. The V gene is TRBV9, the J gene TRBJ2-7; 9 bases map to TRBD1. CDR1 SGDLS and CDR2 YYNGEE come from the germline V gene. The CDR3 contains 11 residues.

The rearrangement links TRBV6-1 to TRBJ2-7, with D tentatively TRBD1 (5 bases). The V end was cut by 5 bases, the J end by 1 base, with 9 bases between. Germline V CDR1 and CDR2: MNHNS, SASEGT. The CDR3 extends over 13 amino acids. This CDR3 reads CASSTTASYEQYF. DNA for the CDR3: TGTGCCAGCAGTACGACAGCTTCCTACGAGCAGTACTTC.

The chain recombines TRBV6-5 with TRBJ2-3; TRBD2 agrees at 7 bases. The germline V gene encodes CDR1 MNHEY and CDR2 SVGAGI. Trimming took 2 bases from V and 2 from J; bases not matched to a gene: 4. The CDR3 length is 15 residues. DNA of the CDR3: TGTGCCAGCAGTTACGGGGGACTAAACACAGATACGCAGTATTTT. Its protein is CASSYGGLNTDTQYF.

V usage is TRBV14 and J usage is TRBJ1-1; the match to TRBD1 covers 8 bases. With 2 bases clipped from V and 10 bases from J, the junction kept 15 bases outside the gene matches. This CDR3 has 16 residues. Looked up from germline, CDR1 is SGHDN and CDR2 is FVKESK. CDR3 bases: TGTGCCAGCAGCCAAACCTCGCTGGACAGGGATGGTAGAGCTTTCTTT. This translates into CASSQTSLDRDGRAFF.

The genes are TRBV6-6 and TRBJ1-4, with no clear D. Trimming removed 4 bases at V and 7 bases at J, with 10 bases between. The germline V gene has CDR1 MNHNY and CDR2 SVGAGI (reference sequence). This CDR3 has 13 residues. CDR3 nucleotide sequence: TGTGCCAGCAGTTTACAACGGTTTGAAAAACTGTTTTTT. Translation: CASSLQRFEKLFF.

This rearrangement joins TRBV28 to TRBJ2-7; weak D call: TRBD1 (7 bases). V lost 6 bases and J 4 bases, leaving 13 bases between the germline ends. The CDR3 extends over 13 amino acids. Germline CDR1 is MDHEN and CDR2 is SYDVKM. CDR3 sequence (DNA): TGTGCCAGCAGGGAGGAGGGGGCTTACGAGCAGTACTTC. Translated, it gives CASREEGAYEQYF.

V gene TRBV12-5 combines with J gene TRBJ2-2; 7 nucleotides agree with TRBD1. CDR1 is LGHNT and CDR2 is FRNRAP in the germline V gene. The CDR3 is 17 residues long. With 1 base clipped from V and 5 bases from J, the junction kept 10 bases outside the gene matches. CDR3 region: CASGLARIGGSTGELFF. The CDR3 DNA follows: TGTGCTAGTGGTTTGGCCCGGATAGGGGGCAGTACCGGGGAGCTGTTTTTT.

The table lists this clone with a count of one. CDR3 sequence: CASSLEGLGSNSNQPQHF. The CDR3 region has the DNA TGTGCCAGCAGCTTAGAAGGGCTCGGGAGCAATAGCAATCAGCCCCAGCATTTT. The rearrangement joins TRBV7-9 to TRBJ1-5; no definite D call. Germline CDR1 is SEHNR and CDR2 is FQNEAQ (reference sequence). The CDR3 has 18 residues. Trimming took off 1 base at V and 0 bases at J, with 16 bases between the two ends.

A word on this clone: The junction departs from the called germline gene at one end, perhaps through a read error. The chain has TRBV28 and TRBJ1-4; D perhaps matches TRBD1 (5 bases). CDR3 size: 14 residues. Germline V gene lookup returns CDR1 MDHEN and CDR2 SYDVKM. This chain's CDR3 is CASSIRTTNEKLFF. CDR3 bases: TGTGCCAGCAGTATCCGGACAACAAATGAAAAACTGTTTTTT.

The chain is built from TRBV4-1 and TRBJ2-3; D unclear. The CDR3 loop spans 16 amino acids. CDR1 and CDR2 (germline): MGHRA, YSYEKL. V lost 5 bases and J 2 bases, leaving 17 bases between the germline ends. The CDR3, as DNA: TGCGCCAGCAGCGGGGTTCTGGCAGTGCCCACAGATACGCAGTATTTT. As protein: CASSGVLAVPTDTQYF.

This clone appeared once. V and J are TRBV2 and TRBJ2-7, with 7 bases identical to TRBD2. Germline CDR1 and CDR2: SNHLY and FYNNEI. V gave up 8 bases and J gave up 3 bases; unmatched junction bases: 16. The CDR3 spans 16 residues. The CDR3: CASLGTSDRTNYEQYF. For the CDR3, the DNA is TGTGCCAGCCTAGGAACTAGCGATAGGACTAACTACGAGCAGTACTTC.